Following are 26 T cell receptor beta chains from one sample sequenced in a study of cytomegalovirus exposure and HLA in healthy donors. In the PCR, 60 Vbeta and 13 Jbeta primers were used. Assay used: immunoSEQ multiplex PCR; TCRdb lists only in-frame clones, some missing. The sample has under 250,000 clones, approximately 85% seen once; the top ten hold approximately 2.1%. Sequenced sample: PBMCs. Every receptor here comes from a woman in her forties or fifties in good health and CMV-seronegative.

The chain employs TRBV2 and TRBJ1-1, with D possibly matching TRBD1 (5 bases). With 6 bases removed from V and 6 bases from J, the gap between germline ends came to 26 bases. The V gene's germline CDR1 is SNHLY and CDR2 FYNNEI. CDR3 length: 17 residues. CDR3 protein: CASRARAGMEGFSEAFF. For the CDR3, the DNA is TGTGCCAGCAGGGCACGGGCAGGGATGGAGGGGTTCTCTGAAGCTTTCTTT.

The CDR3 DNA reads as TGCGCCAGCAGCCAAGCTATAAGGGGGCGTAATCAGCCCCAGCATTTT. It specifies CASSQAIRGRNQPQHF. The V and J genes are TRBV4-1 and TRBJ1-5; 7 bases line up with TRBD1. Germline V gene sequence: CDR1 MGHRA, CDR2 YSYEKL. The CDR3 extends over 16 amino acids. Unmatched junction bases numbered 7, after V lost 1 base and J lost 4 bases.

This clone came up once. The J gene is TRBJ2-4, the V gene TRBV5-1; TRBD1 aligns across 7 bases. CDR1 is SGHRS, CDR2 YFSETQ, per germline. V lost 2 bases and J lost 9; bases outside the gene matches: 5. The CDR3 spans 13 residues. The CDR3 sequence: CASSLQGPSIQYF. The DNA of the CDR3 is TGCGCCAGCAGCTTACAGGGGCCAAGCATTCAGTACTTC.

The chain is built from TRBV6-1 and TRBJ1-3; the D is unclear. V gave up 2 bases and J gave up 4 bases, with 9 bases separating them. Germline CDR1 is MNHNS and CDR2 is SASEGT. CDR3 length: 14 amino acids. In nucleotides, the CDR3 is TGTGCCAGCAGTGAACCACCGGGAGGAAACACCATATATTTT. Translated: CASSEPPGGNTIYF.

The chain joins TRBV7-2 to TRBJ2-2; D possibly corresponds to TRBD1 (5 bases). Trimming took off 7 bases at V and 6 bases at J, with 27 bases between the two ends. CDR1 SGHTA and CDR2 FQGNSA come from the germline V gene. CDR3 size: 18 residues. CDR3 in DNA: TGTGCCAGCACATCTACAATTTCAGGGTGGGCAACAGCCGGGGAGCTGTTTTTT. This gives the protein CASTSTISGWATAGELFF.

The genes are TRBV19 and TRBJ2-1; the match to TRBD2 covers 10 bases. J was trimmed by 5 bases and V by 4 bases; bases with no gene match: 5. CDR3 length: 15 amino acids. The V gene's germline CDR1 is LNHDA and CDR2 SQIVND (reference sequence). The CDR3 region is CASSKGLAAHNEQFF. The CDR3 DNA is TGTGCCAGTAGTAAAGGACTAGCGGCCCACAATGAGCAGTTCTTC.

The J gene is TRBJ1-1, the V gene TRBV5-4, with TRBD1 identical over 7 bases. This CDR3 has 15 amino acids. Per the germline V gene, CDR1 is SGHNT and CDR2 is YYREEE (reference sequence). Germline trimming cut 3 bases from V and 0 bases from J; bases unmatched to any gene: 5. DNA of the CDR3: TGTGCCAGCAGCTCGAAGGGGGCTTTGAACACTGAAGCTTTCTTT. Amino acid sequence: CASSSKGALNTEAFF.

The chain joins TRBV19 to TRBJ2-1; possibly TRBD1 for D (6 bases). Trimming removed 5 bases from V and 10 bases from J, with 18 bases in between. The CDR3 totals 14 residues. Germline CDR1 LNHDA, CDR2 SQIVND (reference sequence). The CDR3 protein is CASSVKASGVEQFF. In DNA form, the CDR3 reads TGTGCCAGTAGTGTCAAAGCCTCAGGGGTGGAGCAGTTCTTC. Variable domain in full (rest from reference TRBV19 and TRBJ2-1): DGGITQSPKYLFRKEGQNVTLSCEQNLNHDAMYWYRQDPGQGLRLIYYSQIVNDFQKGDIAEGYSVSREKKESFPLTVTSAQKNPTAFYLCASSVKASGVEQFFGPGTRLTVL.

This clone was seen a single time. The gene calls are TRBV6-5 and TRBJ2-7; 9 bases agree with TRBD1. The CDR3 length is 16 residues. Germline V gene lookup returns CDR1 MNHEY and CDR2 SVGAGI. The trim removed 2 bases at V and 7 bases at J, leaving 12 bases unmatched. The CDR3, as DNA: TGTGCCAGCAGTTACGGGACAGGGACGACCACGGGAGAGCAGTACTTC. Translation gives CASSYGTGTTTGEQYF.

The CDR3 bases are TGTGCCAGCAGCGCAACTAGCGGGAGCCGTGAGACCCAGTACTTC. Translated, it gives CASSATSGSRETQYF. The chain employs TRBV5-4 and TRBJ2-5; 11 bases are shared with TRBD2. The germline V gene encodes CDR1 SGHNT and CDR2 YYREEE (reference sequence). This CDR3 has 15 residues. V gave up 4 bases and J gave up 5 bases; unmatched junction bases: 7.

Only one count was recorded for this clone. The V call is TRBV28, the J call TRBJ2-7; the match to TRBD1 covers 10 bases. Germline CDR1 and CDR2: MDHEN and SYDVKM. The CDR3 loop spans 14 amino acids. Germline trimming cut 6 bases from V and 7 bases from J; bases unmatched to any gene: 9. In nucleotides, the CDR3 is TGTGCCAGCAGGACCGACAGGGGGCTCCAGGAGCAGTACTTC. It specifies CASRTDRGLQEQYF.

The chain links TRBV6-5 to TRBJ2-3, with D perhaps matching TRBD2 (6 bases). CDR1 is MNHEY and CDR2 is SVGAGI in the germline V gene. This CDR3 comprises 15 residues. V lost 0 bases and J 4 bases, leaving 11 bases between the germline ends. CDR3 sequence reads: CASSYSTGEADTQYF. The DNA of the CDR3 is TGTGCCAGCAGTTACTCGACGGGAGAGGCAGATACGCAGTATTTT.

In DNA form, the CDR3 reads TGTGCCAGCAGTCCCCCGGGGGGGCCGATGGATACGCAGTATTTT. This gives the protein CASSPPGGPMDTQYF. The V and J genes are TRBV27 and TRBJ2-3, with TRBD2 matching 8 bases. CDR3 length equals 15 residues. V gave up 5 bases and J gave up 6 bases; unmatched junction bases: 10. Per the germline V gene, CDR1 is MNHEY and CDR2 is SMNVEV (reference sequence).

This clone is a singleton in its sample. The genes are TRBV27 and TRBJ1-1; a possible D gene is TRBD1 (5 bases). The length of the CDR3 is 12 residues. CDR1 and CDR2 (germline): MNHEY, SMNVEV (reference sequence). Between the trimmed V and J ends, which lost 5 bases and 5 bases, there was a span of 9 bases. The CDR3 loop is CASSRRDTEAFF. The DNA of the CDR3 is TGTGCCAGCAGTCGCAGGGATACTGAAGCTTTCTTT.

The DNA of the CDR3 is TGTGCCAGCAGCGTAGCCGGGGTCTCCACCGGGGAGCTGTTTTTT. It encodes CASSVAGVSTGELFF. The J gene is TRBJ2-2, the V gene TRBV9, with D perhaps TRBD2 (5 bases). CDR3 size: 15 residues. From germline, CDR1 is SGDLS and CDR2 YYNGEE. Trimming stripped 0 bases from V and 4 bases from J, with 10 bases between.

The rearrangement links TRBV2 to TRBJ2-1; 12 bases are a match to TRBD2. J lost 2 bases, V lost 8 bases, and 10 bases had no gene match. CDR1 is SNHLY, CDR2 FYNNEI, per germline. The CDR3 runs to 17 residues. The CDR3 loop reads CASLLPGLAGAYNEQFF. The CDR3, as DNA: TGTGCCAGCCTCCTTCCGGGACTAGCGGGTGCCTACAATGAGCAGTTCTTC. Full variable domain (outside the CDR3, taken from reference TRBV2 and TRBJ2-1): EPEVTQTPSHQVTQMGQEVILRCVPISNHLYFYWYRQILGQKVEFLVSFYNNEISEKSEIFDDQFSVERPDGSNFTLKIRSTKLEDSAMYFCASLLPGLAGAYNEQFFGPGTRLTVL.

This rearrangement joins TRBV2 to TRBJ2-1; 10 bases match TRBD2. V was clipped by 4 bases and J by 3 bases; unmatched bases: 3. The CDR3 contains 15 residues. Looked up from germline, CDR1 is SNHLY and CDR2 is FYNNEI. The CDR3 is CASSASSGSYNEQFF. The CDR3 nucleotides are TGTGCCAGCAGTGCCTCTAGCGGGAGCTACAATGAGCAGTTCTTC.

This chain joins TRBV19 and TRBJ2-2, with D possibly being TRBD2 (6 bases). Germline lookup yields CDR1 LNHDA and CDR2 SQIVND (reference sequence). CDR3 size: 14 residues. Deletions cut 6 bases from V and 5 bases from J, with 13 bases between. CDR3 protein: CASRSEGRTGELFF. As DNA, the CDR3 is TGTGCCAGTAGATCGGAGGGGAGGACCGGGGAGCTGTTTTTT. Variable domain in full (rest from reference TRBV19 and TRBJ2-2): DGGITQSPKYLFRKEGQNVTLSCEQNLNHDAMYWYRQDPGQGLRLIYYSQIVNDFQKGDIAEGYSVSREKKESFPLTVTSAQKNPTAFYLCASRSEGRTGELFFGEGSRLTVL.

The rearrangement joins TRBV19 to TRBJ1-5; D is perhaps TRBD1 (6 bases). Germline CDR1 is LNHDA and CDR2 is SQIVND (reference sequence). The CDR3 extends over 15 amino acids. Trimming removed 5 bases at V and 4 bases at J, with 15 bases between. Here the CDR3 reads CASSFTGWGNQPQHF. The CDR3 coding sequence is TGTGCCAGTAGTTTCACAGGGTGGGGGAATCAGCCCCAGCATTTT.

The V gene is TRBV25-1, the J gene TRBJ2-3, with D perhaps matching TRBD2 (6 bases). This CDR3 has 14 amino acids. With 8 bases removed from V and 4 bases from J, the gap between germline ends came to 16 bases. The V gene's germline CDR1 is MGHDK and CDR2 SYGVNS. The CDR3 bases are TGTGCCAGCGCTCGAGGAGGGAGCTCAGATACGCAGTATTTT. The encoded protein is CASARGGSSDTQYF. Full variable domain (missing parts from reference TRBV25-1 and TRBJ2-3): EADIYQTPRYLVIGTGKKITLECSQTMGHDKMYWYQQDPGMELHLIHYSYGVNSTEKGDLSSESTVSRIRTEHFPLTLESARPSHTSQYLCASARGGSSDTQYFGPGTRLTVL.

This rearrangement joins TRBV14 to TRBJ2-3; unclear D gene. V was cut by 0 bases and J by 4 bases, with 14 bases left in between. CDR3 length equals 16 residues. CDR1 SGHDN and CDR2 FVKESK come from the germline V gene. CDR3 nucleotides: TGTGCCAGCAGCCAAGATTTCCAGCGTCCCCCAGATACGCAGTATTTT. This translates into CASSQDFQRPPDTQYF.

V is TRBV5-4 and J is TRBJ2-7; TRBD1 matches at 8 bases. The CDR3 spans 16 residues. CDR1 and CDR2 (germline): SGHNT, YYREEE (reference sequence). Unmatched junction bases numbered 8, after V lost 1 base and J lost 2 bases. Here the CDR3 DNA reads TGTGCCAGCAGCTTGCGGGGGTCAGGGGGCACCTACGAGCAGTACTTC. Its protein is CASSLRGSGGTYEQYF.

The rearrangement links TRBV7-3 to TRBJ2-7, with unresolved D. The CDR3 totals 15 residues. Trimming cost V 5 bases and J 3 bases, with 17 bases left between them. CDR1 and CDR2 from the germline V gene are SGHTA and FQGTGA. CDR3 residues: CASSPTPQSFYEQYF. In DNA, the CDR3 is TGTGCCAGCAGCCCCACCCCGCAGTCCTTCTACGAGCAGTACTTC.

The gene calls are TRBV27 and TRBJ1-5; 8 positions agree with TRBD1. This CDR3 comprises 15 residues. After removal of 0 bases from V and 6 bases from J, the junction contained 4 bases not matched to a gene. Per the germline V gene, CDR1 is MNHEY and CDR2 is SMNVEV (reference sequence). DNA for the CDR3: TGTGCCAGCAGTTTATCGGACAGGGTGGGTCAGCCCCAGCATTTT. It is translated as CASSLSDRVGQPQHF.

The chain couples TRBV4-1 to TRBJ2-6; 9 bases line up with TRBD1. This CDR3 contains 19 residues. J was trimmed by 1 base and V by 4 bases; bases with no gene match: 11. Germline V gene lookup returns CDR1 MGHRA and CDR2 YSYEKL. Written as DNA, the CDR3 is TGCGCCAGCAGCCCCCTGGGACAGGGAAGGCCATCTGGGGCCAACGTCCTGACTTTC. Encoded protein: CASSPLGQGRPSGANVLTF.

The chain couples TRBV11-2 to TRBJ2-5; 12 nucleotides match TRBD2. With V trimmed by 1 base and J by 4 bases, 1 base remained unmatched. This CDR3 has 15 residues. The germline V gene encodes CDR1 SGHAT and CDR2 FQNNGV. CDR3 sequence: CASSLGLAGAETQYF. CDR3 sequence (DNA): TGTGCCAGCAGCTTAGGACTAGCGGGAGCAGAGACCCAGTACTTC.